This is a list of T cell receptor beta chains from one sample in a study of OX40 agonist ivuxolimab in advanced cancers. TCRdb keeps only in-frame clones here, not all; method: immunoSEQ multiplex PCR. The sample records 55,000 to 80,000 clones, around 80% being singletons. The sequenced sample was CD4+ or CD8+ T cells sorted from blood, obtained in a trial of the OX40 agonist ivuxolimab. These receptors all come from an adult with an advanced solid tumor such as melanoma, head and neck, liver or kidney cancer. CDR3s include the opening cysteine and the closing phenylalanine or tryptophan. Each record gives: V gene, clone size, D gene, J gene, CDR3 DNA, CDR3 protein. A D gene is named only where the DNA matches it firmly. Not all rows give a size; the values are once, few, many and, for expanded clones, a class.

>TRBV6-5|.|.|TRBJ1-2
TGTGCCAGCAGTAGCGAACGCTATGGCTACACCTTC
CASSSERYGYTF
>TRBV27|.|TRBD1|TRBJ2-6
TGTGCCAGCAGTTTCGTGGACAGGGTTCCTTTCTCTGGGGCCAACGTCCTGACTTTC
CASSFVDRVPFSGANVLTF
>TRBV6-1|.|TRBD1|TRBJ1-2
TGTGCCGGCGGACAGGGATATATGGGCTACACCTTC
CAGGQGYMGYTF
>TRBV2|.|TRBD1|TRBJ1-2
TGTGCCAGCAACGGACAGGCTAACTATGGCTACACCTTC
CASNGQANYGYTF
>TRBV28|few|TRBD1|TRBJ1-1
TGTGCCAGCAGTTCCACGGGGACAGCGAAAAACACTGAAGCTTTCTTT
CASSSTGTAKNTEAFF
>TRBV6-6|.|.|TRBJ1-3
TGTGCCAGCAGTTACTCGGCAGGGACTGGAAACACCATATATTTT
CASSYSAGTGNTIYF
>TRBV2|.|.|TRBJ2-2
TGTGCCAGCAGTATGGACAGAGCCCTCACCGGGGAGCTGTTTTTT
CASSMDRALTGELFF
>TRBV5-4|.|.|TRBJ2-7
TGCGCCAGCAGCCAAGGGCTCGACCCCCCCCTCCTCGAGCAGTACTTC
CASSQGLDPPLLEQYF
>TRBV7-2|.|TRBD2|TRBJ2-7
TGTGCCAGCAGCTCGACCGGGACTAGCGGCTACGAGCAGTACTTC
CASSSTGTSGYEQYF
>TRBV19|.|.|TRBJ2-7
TGTGCCAGTAGACCCGGACAGCGCTACGAGCAGTACTTC
CASRPGQRYEQYF
>TRBV6-6|.|TRBD1|TRBJ1-5
TGTGCCAGCAGGAGGGACAGGGTCAATCAGCCCCAGCATTTT
CASRRDRVNQPQHF
>TRBV18|.|.|TRBJ1-5
TGTGCCAGCTCACAGTATAGCAATCAGCCCCAGCATTTT
CASSQYSNQPQHF
>TRBV9|.|.|TRBJ2-3
TGTGCCAGCAGCGTAGCTGTGGGGGCAGGAGATACGCAGTATTTT
CASSVAVGAGDTQYF
>TRBV6-6|.|.|TRBJ2-7
TGTGCCAGCAGTTACTCGAGTGGGAGCTCCTACGAGCAGTACTTC
CASSYSSGSSYEQYF
>TRBV2|.|.|TRBJ1-1
TGTGCCACCGGACAGCAGAACACTGAAGCTTTCTTT
CATGQQNTEAFF
>TRBV6-6|.|TRBD1|TRBJ2-1
TGTGCCAGCAGCACCGGGACAGGGCCCAATGAGCAGTTCTTC
CASSTGTGPNEQFF
>TRBV13|.|TRBD1|TRBJ2-2
TGTGCCAGCAGCTTAGGGCTGGGACAGGGCGGGAACACCGGGGAGCTGTTTTTT
CASSLGLGQGGNTGELFF
>TRBV5-8|.|.|TRBJ2-3
TGTGCCAGCAGCCTGGGACCGGTGGGGGATACGCAGTATTTT
CASSLGPVGDTQYF
>TRBV28|.|TRBD1|TRBJ1-1
TGTGCCAGCAGTTTGGGGGGGACAGGATGGTACACTGAAGCTTTCTTT
CASSLGGTGWYTEAFF
>TRBV25-1|.|TRBD1|TRBJ2-5
TGTGCCAGCAGTGAATTGGGGACAGGGGAAGAGACCCAGTACTTC
CASSELGTGEETQYF
>TRBV5-1|.|.|TRBJ1-3
TGCGCCAGCAGCGCGTTCGGGACGGGCCGTGAATCTGGAAACACCATATATTTT
CASSAFGTGRESGNTIYF
>TRBV19|.|.|TRBJ2-1
TGTGCCAGTAGTCTCAGGGAGGATGACTACAATGAGCAGTTCTTC
CASSLREDDYNEQFF
>TRBV6-5|.|TRBD2|TRBJ2-1
TGTGCCAGCAGTTACACTAGCGGGTTGAATGAGCAGTTCTTC
CASSYTSGLNEQFF
>TRBV29-1|few|.|TRBJ2-7
TGCAGCGTCGCAGCCGGCCCCTACGAGCAGTACTTC
CSVAAGPYEQYF
>TRBV6-6|.|TRBD2|TRBJ2-7
TGTGCCAGCAGTTACGCTAGCGGTACCTACGAGCAGTACTTC
CASSYASGTYEQYF
>TRBV18|.|.|TRBJ1-1
TGTGCCAGCTCACGCGGCAGCGGCTTTGAAGCTTTCTTT
CASSRGSGFEAFF
>TRBV13|once|TRBD1|TRBJ2-3
TGTGCCAGCAGCTCGGGACAGGGCACAGATACGCAGTATTTT
CASSSGQGTDTQYF
>TRBV28|.|.|TRBJ1-6
TGTGCCAGCAGTTTATTAGAGCGGGACCTCCACTTT
CASSLLERDLHF
>TRBV28|.|.|TRBJ1-1
TGTGCCAGCAGTTATGCAGGAAACACTGAAGCTTTCTTT
CASSYAGNTEAFF
>TRBV7-8|.|TRBD2|TRBJ2-5
TGTGCCAGCAGCTTTCGACGCGCGGGGGGCCAAGAGACCCAGTACTTC
CASSFRRAGGQETQYF
>TRBV30|.|.|TRBJ2-5
TGTGCCTGGAGTGTAAGGGCTGAGACCCAGTACTTC
CAWSVRAETQYF
>TRBV4-3|.|.|TRBJ2-3
TGCGCCAGCAGCCAAGAGCGAGCGGGCACAGATACGCAGTATTTT
CASSQERAGTDTQYF
>TRBV27|.|.|TRBJ1-6
TGTGCCAGCAGTCTCCCCCGGGACGGCTATAATTCACCCCTCCACTTT
CASSLPRDGYNSPLHF
>TRBV5-1|.|.|TRBJ2-1
TGCGCCAGCAGAGATGAGGGACCATACAATGAGCAGTTCTTC
CASRDEGPYNEQFF
>TRBV6-4|.|TRBD2|TRBJ2-1
TGTGCCAGCAGAAAACTAGCGGGGCAAACTGAGCAGTTCTTC
CASRKLAGQTEQFF
>TRBV13|.|.|TRBJ2-3
TGTGCCAGCAGCTTAGGGGGGGCAGATACGCAGTATTTT
CASSLGGADTQYF
>TRBV6-5|.|TRBD1|TRBJ2-1
TGTGCCAGCAGTACGCGACAGGGTCCCCGCGGGTTCTTC
CASSTRQGPRGFF
>TRBV5-5|.|.|TRBJ1-2
TGTGCCAGCAGAACCAGGCAGAGGGGCTACACCTTC
CASRTRQRGYTF
>TRBV7-8|few|TRBD1|TRBJ1-1
TGTGCCAGCAGCCAGGGGACAGGCCGGGGAGCTTTCTTT
CASSQGTGRGAFF
>TRBV6-4|.|.|TRBJ2-2
TGTGCCAGCAGTGACCTGGGGGCAGGCACCGGGGAGCTGTTTTTT
CASSDLGAGTGELFF
>TRBV7-9|.|.|TRBJ2-6
TGTGCCAGCAGCTTAGAAGGGGCTGGGGCCAACGTCCTGACTTTC
CASSLEGAGANVLTF
>TRBV11-3|once|TRBD2|TRBJ2-2
TGTGCCAGCAGCTTCGGGGGAGGGCGGAACACCGGGGAGCTGTTTTTT
CASSFGGGRNTGELFF
>TRBV28|.|.|TRBJ2-2
TGTGCCAGCAGTTGCTGGTCCCTGCGCCAGGGTCCCCAGGGCTGTGCGAACACCGGGGAGCTGTTTTTT
CASSCWSLRQGPQGCANTGELFF
>TRBV19|once|.|TRBJ2-1
TGTGCCAGTAGACGAACCGGGACTCCCAGTTCCTACAATGAGCAGTTCTTC
CASRRTGTPSSYNEQFF
>TRBV30|.|.|TRBJ1-3
TGTGCCTGGAGCAGAGGAGGGGCCGGAAACACCATATATTTT
CAWSRGGAGNTIYF
>TRBV6-5|.|.|TRBJ2-6
TGTGCCAGCAATGACAGACGCTCTGGGGCCAACGTCCTGACTTTC
CASNDRRSGANVLTF
>TRBV18|.|TRBD2|TRBJ2-7
TGTGCCAGCTCGAGACTAGCGGGAGCTTCGGAAGGCGAGCAGTACTTC
CASSRLAGASEGEQYF
>TRBV4-3|.|TRBD2|TRBJ2-1
TGCGCCAGCAGCCAAGATCCTAGCGGGAGCTGGAATGAGCAGTTCTTC
CASSQDPSGSWNEQFF
>TRBV28|.|TRBD1|TRBJ2-3
TGTGCCAGCAGTTTCCAACCTTACAGGGGTGACACAGATACGCAGTATTTT
CASSFQPYRGDTDTQYF